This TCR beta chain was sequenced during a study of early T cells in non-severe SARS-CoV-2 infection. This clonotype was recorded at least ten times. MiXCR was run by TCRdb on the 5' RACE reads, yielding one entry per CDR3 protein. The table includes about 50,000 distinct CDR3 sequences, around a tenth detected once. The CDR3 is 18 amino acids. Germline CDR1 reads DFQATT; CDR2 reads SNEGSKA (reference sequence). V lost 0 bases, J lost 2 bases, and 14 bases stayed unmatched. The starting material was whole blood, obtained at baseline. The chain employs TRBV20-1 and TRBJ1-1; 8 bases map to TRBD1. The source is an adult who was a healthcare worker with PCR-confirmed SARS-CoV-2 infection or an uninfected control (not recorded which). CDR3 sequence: CSARDRRTGKIFNTEAFF. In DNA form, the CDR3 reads TGCAGTGCTAGAGATCGTCGGACAGGGAAGATTTTTAACACTGAAGCTTTCTTT.